The rows below give T cell receptor beta chains drawn from one sample of a study of blood T cell repertoires in COVID-19. The method was immunoSEQ multiplex PCR; TCRdb's version includes in-frame clones alone and lacks a portion of them. Among over 200,000 clones listed, approximately 84% were seen once. Sequenced material: peripheral blood. The receptors were gathered from a man older than 75 with acute or convalescent COVID-19. CDR3s include the opening cysteine and the closing phenylalanine or tryptophan. The D gene is left open where the match is weak. Only some rows state a clone size, as once, few, many or a class for expanded clones.

j_call: TRBJ2-7
d_call: TRBD2
v_call: TRBV18
clone_size: .
cdr3_aa: CASSPTLAGYEQYF
cdr3_nt: TGTGCCAGCTCACCAACTCTAGCGGGCTACGAGCAGTACTTC

j_call: TRBJ1-3
d_call: TRBD1
v_call: TRBV6-5
clone_size: .
cdr3_aa: CASSKGQGRGHTIYF
cdr3_nt: TGTGCCAGCAGCAAGGGACAGGGAAGGGGACACACCATATATTTT

j_call: TRBJ2-7
d_call: .
v_call: TRBV27
clone_size: .
cdr3_aa: CASSSPAYEQYF
cdr3_nt: TGTGCCAGCAGTTCTCCAGCCTACGAGCAGTACTTC

j_call: TRBJ1-5
d_call: .
v_call: TRBV25-1
clone_size: .
cdr3_aa: CASSGNRDYSNQPQHF
cdr3_nt: TGTGCCAGCAGTGGCAACCGGGACTATAGCAATCAGCCCCAGCATTTT

j_call: TRBJ1-5
d_call: .
v_call: TRBV24-1
clone_size: few
cdr3_aa: CALINWRQPDNQPQHF
cdr3_nt: TGTGCCCTCATTAATTGGCGACAGCCAGACAATCAGCCCCAGCATTTT

j_call: TRBJ2-7
d_call: TRBD2
v_call: TRBV27
clone_size: .
cdr3_aa: CASSVTSGSLYEQYF
cdr3_nt: TGTGCCAGCAGTGTAACTAGCGGGAGTTTGTACGAGCAGTACTTC

j_call: TRBJ2-1
d_call: TRBD1
v_call: TRBV6-5
clone_size: .
cdr3_aa: CASRADRDSYNEQFF
cdr3_nt: TGTGCCAGCAGGGCCGACAGGGACTCCTACAATGAGCAGTTCTTC

j_call: TRBJ1-5
d_call: .
v_call: TRBV12-3/TRBV12-4
clone_size: .
cdr3_aa: CASRSSNQPQHF
cdr3_nt: TGTGCCAGCAGGAGTAGCAATCAGCCCCAGCATTTT

j_call: TRBJ2-6
d_call: TRBD2
v_call: TRBV7-2
clone_size: once
cdr3_aa: CASSLGAGGLSSGANVLTF
cdr3_nt: TGTGCCAGCAGCCTGGGTGCGGGAGGCCTAAGCTCTGGGGCCAACGTCCTGACTTTC

j_call: TRBJ2-7
d_call: TRBD2
v_call: TRBV15
clone_size: .
cdr3_aa: CATSRELAVGYEQYF
cdr3_nt: TGTGCCACCAGCAGGGAACTAGCGGTAGGCTACGAGCAGTACTTC

j_call: TRBJ2-1
d_call: TRBD2
v_call: TRBV19
clone_size: .
cdr3_aa: CASSPGGVPYNEQFF
cdr3_nt: TGTGCCAGTAGTCCGGGGGGGGTCCCCTACAATGAGCAGTTCTTC

j_call: TRBJ1-1
d_call: .
v_call: TRBV6-6
clone_size: .
cdr3_aa: CASSSRAGPTEAFF
cdr3_nt: TGTGCCAGCTCCTCCAGGGCCGGCCCCACTGAAGCTTTCTTT

j_call: TRBJ2-7
d_call: TRBD1
v_call: TRBV7-8
clone_size: .
cdr3_aa: CASRRTGPYEQYF
cdr3_nt: TGTGCCAGCAGACGGACAGGGCCCTACGAGCAGTACTTC

j_call: TRBJ2-2
d_call: TRBD1
v_call: TRBV18
clone_size: .
cdr3_aa: CASSPRQGDTGELFF
cdr3_nt: TGTGCCAGCTCACCAAGGCAGGGGGACACCGGGGAGCTGTTTTTT

j_call: TRBJ1-2
d_call: .
v_call: TRBV30
clone_size: .
cdr3_aa: CAGHLDSHGYTF
cdr3_nt: TGTGCTGGACATTTAGACTCTCATGGCTACACCTTC

j_call: TRBJ2-5
d_call: .
v_call: TRBV29-1
clone_size: .
cdr3_aa: CSAGGGPKETQYF
cdr3_nt: TGCAGCGCCGGCGGGGGCCCCAAAGAGACCCAGTACTTC